The 28 T cell receptor beta chains listed next were all sequenced from one sample in a study of human T cells and chemical hapten exposure. As for time point: patch test 3, about 24 weeks after DPC sensitization. As to treatment: therapeutic diphenylcyclopropenone sensitization with weekly scalp DPC. TCRdb analysed the RACE reads with MiXCR anew, one entry per CDR3 protein. The table lists approximately 86,000 distinct CDR3 sequences, roughly 10% of them singletons. The sample consisted of whole blood, taken in connection with sensitization to the hapten diphenylcyclopropenone (DPC). The receptors shown here come from a woman aged 25 to 39 with alopecia areata. Some clones in this sample may be carry-over from other donors' samples.

V usage is TRBV12-3 or TRBV12-4 and J usage is TRBJ1-3; D is uncertain. The CDR3 has 14 residues. The V end was cut by 5 bases, the J end by 4 bases, with 12 bases between. CDR3 residues: CASSPRAEGNTIYF. CDR3 DNA sequence: TGTGCCAGCAGTCCGCGGGCAGAAGGAAACACCATATATTTT.

The table lists this clonotype with a few counts. This chain links TRBV19 with TRBJ1-5, with TRBD1 matching 7 bases. Unmatched junction bases numbered 10, after V lost 2 bases and J lost 6 bases. Germline V gene sequence: CDR1 LNHDA, CDR2 SQIVND (reference sequence). The CDR3 is 16 residues long. CDR3 region: CASSITSGGKSQPQHF. CDR3 sequence (DNA): TGTGCCAGTAGTATAACTTCAGGGGGAAAGAGTCAGCCCCAGCATTTT. Looking up the rest from reference TRBV19 and TRBJ1-5 gives the full variable domain: DGGITQSPKYLFRKEGQNVTLSCEQNLNHDAMYWYRQDPGQGLRLIYYSQIVNDFQKGDIAEGYSVSREKKESFPLTVTSAQKNPTAFYLCASSITSGGKSQPQHFGDGTRLSIL.

The V call is TRBV5-1, the J call TRBJ2-1; 8 nucleotides line up with TRBD2. CDR1 SGHRS and CDR2 YFSETQ come from the germline V gene. The CDR3 has 15 amino acids. J was trimmed by 6 bases and V by 3 bases; bases with no gene match: 8. CDR3 DNA: TGCGCCAGCAGCTCCCGGGAGGGGACGGGCAATGAGCAGTTCTTC. Encoded protein: CASSSREGTGNEQFF.

V usage is TRBV20-1 and J usage is TRBJ2-1; TRBD2 matches 9 bases. With 6 bases clipped from V and 7 bases from J, the junction kept 16 bases outside the gene matches. The germline V gene encodes CDR1 DFQATT and CDR2 SNEGSKA (reference sequence). CDR3 length equals 16 residues. CDR3 sequence reads: CSARGGRGGLINEQFF. For the CDR3, the DNA is TGCAGTGCCCGAGGCGGGCGGGGGGGCCTTATAAATGAGCAGTTCTTC.

The chain uses TRBV4-1 and TRBJ1-3; D is ambiguous. The V end lost 4 bases, the J end lost 0 bases, and 13 bases lay between the germline ends. The CDR3 totals 16 residues. Germline CDR1 is MGHRA and CDR2 is YSYEKL. The CDR3 loop is CASSPRRRDSGNTIYF. In DNA, the CDR3 is TGCGCCAGCAGCCCCCGGAGACGAGACTCTGGAAACACCATATATTTT.

This clonotype was counted at least ten times. V and J are TRBV29-1 and TRBJ2-5; TRBD2 is a possible D gene (5 bases). The CDR3 totals 12 residues. The V and J ends lost 4 bases and 2 bases respectively, with 8 bases between them. Germline CDR1 reads SQVTM; CDR2 reads ANQGSEA. The CDR3: CSVGTGQETQYF. In DNA, the CDR3 is TGCAGCGTTGGGACGGGGCAAGAGACCCAGTACTTC.

In its sample, this clonotype was seen many times. The chain has TRBV12-3 or TRBV12-4 and TRBJ2-2; D is ambiguous. This CDR3 spans 16 amino acids. The germline V and J ends were trimmed by 5 bases and 3 bases, with 16 bases remaining between them. The DNA of the CDR3 is TGTGCCAGCAGTCACGGTGGTGGCCGTTACACCGGGGAGCTGTTTTTT. Amino acid sequence: CASSHGGGRYTGELFF.

There are a few counts of this clonotype. This chain uses TRBV7-2 with TRBJ2-2; D unclear. The CDR3 has 15 residues. Germline assignment: CDR1 SGHTA and CDR2 FQGNSA. The ends were cut back, 3 bases at V and 1 base at J, with 9 bases in the middle. The CDR3 DNA reads as TGTGCCAGCAGCTTTAAGGAGCAGAACACCGGGGAGCTGTTTTTT. It specifies CASSFKEQNTGELFF.

The rearrangement joins TRBV10-3 to TRBJ2-1, with 9 bases aligning to TRBD1. From germline, CDR1 is ENHRY and CDR2 SYGVKD. The CDR3 loop spans 14 amino acids. V gave up 8 bases and J gave up 0 bases; unmatched junction bases: 2. CDR3 nucleotide sequence: TGTGCCATCGGGACAGGGCCCTCCTACAATGAGCAGTTCTTC. It specifies CAIGTGPSYNEQFF.

A few counts support this clonotype. J is TRBJ1-5 and V is TRBV29-1; D is unresolved. The CDR3 is 13 residues long. Germline CDR1 reads SQVTM; CDR2 reads ANQGSEA. V dropped 5 bases and J dropped 7 bases, with 15 bases sitting between them. CDR3 in amino acids: CSVRDDMGQPQHF. The CDR3 nucleotides read TGCAGCGTTAGGGATGATATGGGCCAGCCCCAGCATTTT.

This clonotype was observed a few times. Here the CDR3 reads CASTLTVLSTEAFF. The CDR3 coding sequence is TGTGCCAGCACCTTGACAGTTCTGAGTACTGAAGCTTTCTTT. The chain has TRBV7-9 and TRBJ1-1; TRBD1 is a possible D gene (5 bases). Germline-derived CDR1 and CDR2 are SEHNR and FQNEAQ (reference sequence). The length of the CDR3 is 14 residues. The V end lost 7 bases, the J end lost 5 bases, and 17 bases lay between the germline ends. The whole variable domain, filled in from reference TRBV7-9 and TRBJ1-1, reads DTGVSQNPRHKITKRGQNVTFRCDPISEHNRLYWYRQTLGQGPEFLTYFQNEAQLEKSRLLSDRFSAERPKGSFSTLEIQRTEQGDSAMYLCASTLTVLSTEAFFGQGTRLTVV.

Ten or more counts support this clonotype. This chain joins TRBV2 and TRBJ2-3, with TRBD1 as a possible D gene (5 bases). Trimming stripped 4 bases from V and 2 bases from J, with 13 bases between. Germline CDR1 is SNHLY and CDR2 is FYNNEI. The CDR3 has 15 residues. As DNA, the CDR3 is TGTGCCAGCAGTGTGGGGCGTCTAGACACAGATACGCAGTATTTT. It specifies CASSVGRLDTDTQYF.

This rearrangement joins TRBV20-1 to TRBJ2-3; D gene uncertain. Per germline, CDR1 DFQATT and CDR2 SNEGSKA (reference sequence). This CDR3 contains 12 residues. Trimming removed 6 bases from V and 5 bases from J, with 12 bases in between. Written as DNA, the CDR3 is TGCAGTGCCACTCCCACAGTAGATACGCAGTATTTT. Protein product: CSATPTVDTQYF.

V and J are TRBV7-2 and TRBJ1-5; TRBD1 is a possible D gene (5 bases). Germline CDR1 SGHTA, CDR2 FQGNSA. The germline V and J ends were trimmed by 5 bases and 5 bases, with 16 bases remaining between them. The length of the CDR3 is 15 residues. The CDR3 loop reads CASSPDIGEYQPQHF. The CDR3, as DNA: TGTGCCAGCAGCCCGGACATTGGGGAATATCAGCCCCAGCATTTT.

In the case of this clonotype: A much more abundant neighbour one base away suggests this may be a read error. The chain links TRBV30 to TRBJ1-1, with 7 bases aligning to TRBD1. Trimming removed 5 bases from V and 3 bases from J; junction bases left unmatched: 6. The CDR3 extends over 13 amino acids. Germline V lookup: CDR1 GTSNPN, CDR2 SVGIG (reference sequence). The DNA for the CDR3 is TGTGCCTGGGGACAGGACCATTACACTGAAGCTTTCTTT. Protein: CAWGQDHYTEAFF.

The V call is TRBV10-3, the J call TRBJ2-1, with 9 nucleotides matching TRBD2. Per germline, CDR1 ENHRY and CDR2 SYGVKD. Unmatched junction bases numbered 2, after V lost 8 bases and J lost 0 bases. The CDR3 consists of 14 residues. CDR3 bases: TGTGCCATCCGTAGCGGGAGCTCCTACAATGAGCAGTTCTTC. Protein: CAIRSGSSYNEQFF.

On this clonotype: A much bigger clone sits one base away, suggesting this may be a read error. As the CDR3 is not closed by the conserved phenylalanine or tryptophan, this likely results from a read error. V is TRBV25-1 and J is TRBJ1-2, with D perhaps TRBD1 (5 bases). Germline lookup yields CDR1 MGHDK and CDR2 SYGVNS. The length of the CDR3 is 15 residues. Trimming cost V 4 bases and J 4 bases, with 16 bases left between them. Written as DNA, the CDR3 is TGTGCCAGCAGTGCACCGGGACGGACATCCTATGGCTACACCATC. This codes for CASSAPGRTSYGYTI.

This clonotype was counted ten times or more. The V call is TRBV28, the J call TRBJ2-1, with 9 bases that match TRBD2. CDR3 size: 14 residues. Per germline, CDR1 MDHEN and CDR2 SYDVKM. Trimming took 5 bases from V and 7 from J; bases not matched to a gene: 6. The CDR3 spells CASSIAGVTNEQFF. CDR3 sequence (DNA): TGTGCCAGCAGTATAGCGGGAGTAACGAATGAGCAGTTCTTC.

The CDR3: CASSSAGFSYTEAFF. The DNA of the CDR3 is TGCGCCAGCAGCTCGGCTGGATTTAGTTACACTGAAGCTTTCTTT. This chain connects TRBV5-1 to TRBJ1-1, with D unresolved. The CDR3 is made up of 15 amino acids. V was shortened by 3 bases and J by 3 bases, with 15 bases between the two germline ends. CDR1 is SGHRS and CDR2 is YFSETQ in the germline V gene.

Points on this clonotype: A much larger clonotype is one base distant, so this may be a read error. The DNA is left out, because the CDR3 cannot be placed on it with certainty; the CDR3 is given as TCRdb lists it. The rearrangement uses TRBV29-1 and TRBJ2-2; TRBD1 is taken as the D call from the table, unchecked against the DNA. The CDR3 is 14 amino acids long, termini counted. CDR1 and CDR2 (germline): SQVTM, ANQGSEA. CDR3 region: CSVGAGSYTGEPFF.

The chain uses TRBV29-1 and TRBJ2-2; unclear D gene. V gave up 7 bases and J gave up 6 bases, with 9 bases separating them. The CDR3 sequence is 11 residues long. From germline, CDR1 is SQVTM and CDR2 ANQGSEA. The CDR3 loop is CSAAGPGELFF. In DNA, the CDR3 is TGCAGCGCCGCCGGCCCCGGGGAGCTGTTTTTT.

This chain connects TRBV11-2 to TRBJ1-1; D is perhaps TRBD1 (6 bases). Trimming stripped 6 bases from V and 6 bases from J, with 8 bases between. The CDR3 is 11 residues long. Germline values: CDR1 SGHAT, CDR2 FQNNGV. The CDR3 bases are TGTGCCAGCAGAGGGGGGCCTGAAGCTTTCTTT. Translated: CASRGGPEAFF.

The V and J genes are TRBV3-1 and TRBJ2-2, with D perhaps TRBD1 or TRBD2 (6 bases each). The CDR3 runs to 15 residues. CDR1 LGHDT and CDR2 YNNKEL come from the germline V gene (reference sequence). V dropped 6 bases and J dropped 4 bases, with 15 bases sitting between them. The CDR3 loop is CASRSGALSTGELFF. The CDR3 nucleotides are TGTGCCAGCAGATCGGGGGCGCTTAGCACCGGGGAGCTGTTTTTT.

This clonotype was counted between two and nine times. The J gene is TRBJ1-2, the V gene TRBV6-5; tentative D call: TRBD1 (5 bases). V lost 8 bases to trimming and J lost 4 bases, with 11 bases between them. Germline CDR1 is MNHEY and CDR2 is SVGAGI. The CDR3 spans 12 residues. The CDR3 DNA reads as TGTGCCAGCTCTCCGGGGACCTATGGCTACACCTTC. Its protein is CASSPGTYGYTF.

This clonotype was recorded many times. The chain links TRBV12-3 or TRBV12-4 to TRBJ2-1; D perhaps matches TRBD2 (5 bases). The CDR3 is 14 amino acids. V dropped 5 bases and J dropped 1 base, with 9 bases sitting between them. The CDR3 region is CASSLTRSYNEQFF. CDR3 nucleotide sequence: TGTGCCAGCAGTCTCACTAGGTCCTACAATGAGCAGTTCTTC.

The chain carries TRBV30 and TRBJ2-3; 12 bases align to TRBD2. Germline V lookup: CDR1 GTSNPN, CDR2 SVGIG (reference sequence). The CDR3 is 16 residues long. With 3 bases clipped from V and 4 bases from J, the junction kept 8 bases outside the gene matches. The CDR3 DNA reads as TGTGCCTGGAGCCACTTCTCTAGCGGGAGGGCAGATACGCAGTATTTT. Translated: CAWSHFSSGRADTQYF.

The chain couples TRBV7-2 to TRBJ2-2; the D gene is possibly TRBD2 (6 bases). The CDR3 sequence is 13 residues long. Germline-derived CDR1 and CDR2 are SGHTA and FQGNSA. Trimming cost V 7 bases and J 5 bases, with 11 bases left between them. The CDR3: CASTRAGTGELFF. The DNA for the CDR3 is TGTGCCAGCACCAGGGCGGGGACCGGGGAGCTGTTTTTT.

This clonotype was observed many times. This chain joins TRBV3-1 and TRBJ1-1; D gene ambiguous. The V and J ends lost 5 bases and 1 base respectively, with 14 bases between them. The CDR3 has 15 amino acids. CDR1 and CDR2 (germline): LGHDT, YNNKEL (reference sequence). The CDR3 protein is CASSRIGLENTEAFF. The CDR3 nucleotides are TGTGCCAGCAGCAGAATCGGTTTGGAGAACACTGAAGCTTTCTTT.